The T cell receptor beta chain under discussion was sequenced for a study of cytomegalovirus exposure and HLA in healthy donors. Per germline, CDR1 MNHEY and CDR2 SVGAGI. V gave up 4 bases and J gave up 2 bases, with 16 bases separating them. This CDR3 contains 16 residues. The PCR ran on 60 Vbeta and 13 Jbeta primers. Sequencing used immunoSEQ multiplex PCR; TCRdb keeps in-frame clones, though not all of them. The sample shows some 79,000 clones, around 76% of them seen only once. The rearrangement joins TRBV6-5 to TRBJ2-3, with D possibly TRBD2 on 6 matching bases. Sequencing was performed on PBMCs. This receptor was taken from a male donor in good health and CMV-seropositive. CDR3 loop: CASSSQPGVITDTQYF. The CDR3 DNA sequence: TGTGCCAGCAGTTCCCAACCGGGAGTGATCACAGATACGCAGTATTTT.